These 8 T cell receptor beta chains originate from one sample sequenced in a study of shared clonotypes between healthy human individuals. Measured with immunoSEQ multiplex PCR; TCRdb has only the in-frame clones, and not every one. The sample records some 2.3 million clones, more than 85% being singletons. Sequencing was carried out using naive CD4+ T cells from PBMCs. Subset here: CD45RA+ positively selected. These receptors were collected from a man aged 18-30 years in good health. Some clones in this sample may be carry-over from other donors' samples.

The V gene is TRBV7-8, the J gene TRBJ2-3; D is undetermined. V lost 1 base and J lost 7, with 6 bases in between. The CDR3 totals 12 residues. Germline V CDR1 and CDR2: SGHVS, FQNEAQ. CDR3 in amino acids: CASSLGEHTQYF. The CDR3 DNA sequence: TGTGCCAGCAGCTTAGGGGAACATACGCAGTATTTT.

On this clone itself: This same CDR3 is encoded by further DNA sequences in the sample. This chain connects TRBV10-3 to TRBJ1-5, with D hard to call. The CDR3 has 14 amino acids. Trimming shortened V by 2 bases and J by 2 bases, and 7 bases separated the two germline ends. Germline-derived CDR1 and CDR2 are ENHRY and SYGVKD. CDR3 bases: TGTGCCATCAGTGAGGGGGTCGGCAATCAGCCCCAGCATTTT. Amino acid sequence: CAISEGVGNQPQHF.

The chain links TRBV5-8 to TRBJ2-7; D remains ambiguous. The CDR3 spans 14 residues. CDR1 is SGHTS, CDR2 YDEGEE, per germline. Trimming removed 1 base from V and 5 bases from J, with 13 bases in between. The CDR3, as DNA: TGTGCCAGCAGCTTGCGTTCTCTCCCCCACGAGCAGTACTTC. It encodes CASSLRSLPHEQYF. Combining the CDR3 with reference TRBV5-8 and TRBJ2-7 gives the whole variable domain EAGVTQSPTHLIKTRGQQATLRCSPISGHTSVYWYQQALGLGLQFLLWYDEGEERNRGNFPPRFSGRQFPNYSSELNVNALELEDSALYLCASSLRSLPHEQYFGPGTRLTVT.

The rearrangement joins TRBV5-4 to TRBJ2-1, with 11 bases identical to TRBD2. The CDR3 contains 17 residues. Germline lookup yields CDR1 SGHNT and CDR2 YYREEE (reference sequence). The trim removed 1 base at V and 8 bases at J, leaving 11 bases unmatched. Here the CDR3 DNA reads TGTGCCAGCAGCTTGTTTGTTACTAGCGGGAGTACGGATGAGCAGTTCTTC. Its protein is CASSLFVTSGSTDEQFF.

The chain joins TRBV7-2 to TRBJ2-7; TRBD1 might be the D (5 bases). V was clipped by 0 bases and J by 2 bases, with 17 bases between them. CDR1 is SGHTA and CDR2 is FQGNSA in the germline V gene. This CDR3 has 17 residues. CDR3 sequence reads: CASSLALLRQGTYEQYF. The CDR3 coding sequence is TGTGCCAGCAGCTTAGCGCTACTCCGGCAGGGCACCTACGAGCAGTACTTC.

The chain uses TRBV30 and TRBJ2-5, with D uncertain. Germline lookup yields CDR1 GTSNPN and CDR2 SVGIG (reference sequence). CDR3 size: 13 residues. The V and J ends lost 2 bases and 1 base respectively, with 8 bases between them. CDR3 DNA: TGTGCCTGGAGTAGGGTACCCCAAGAGACCCAGTACTTC. This translates into CAWSRVPQETQYF.

This chain connects TRBV18 to TRBJ2-7, with TRBD2 as a possible D gene (5 bases). The CDR3 covers 15 residues. Per germline, CDR1 KGHSH and CDR2 LQKENI. Trimming left V 1 base short and J 4 bases short, with 14 bases between. The CDR3 loop reads CASSPQSSGGYEQYF. CDR3 sequence (DNA): TGTGCCAGCTCACCACAGTCATCTGGAGGATACGAGCAGTACTTC. The full variable domain, rest sourced from reference TRBV18 and TRBJ2-7, is NAGVMQNPRHLVRRRGQEARLRCSPMKGHSHVYWYRQLPEEGLKFMVYLQKENIIDESGMPKERFSAEFPKEGPSILRIQQVVRGDSAAYFCASSPQSSGGYEQYFGPGTRLTVT.

CDR3 amino acids: CASAKQLVNTGELFF. In DNA form, the CDR3 reads TGTGCCAGCGCCAAACAACTCGTGAACACCGGGGAGCTGTTTTTT. The gene calls are TRBV27 and TRBJ2-2; D unclear. Trimming took off 8 bases at V and 1 base at J, with 14 bases between the two ends. The CDR3 runs to 15 residues. CDR1 MNHEY and CDR2 SMNVEV come from the germline V gene (reference sequence).